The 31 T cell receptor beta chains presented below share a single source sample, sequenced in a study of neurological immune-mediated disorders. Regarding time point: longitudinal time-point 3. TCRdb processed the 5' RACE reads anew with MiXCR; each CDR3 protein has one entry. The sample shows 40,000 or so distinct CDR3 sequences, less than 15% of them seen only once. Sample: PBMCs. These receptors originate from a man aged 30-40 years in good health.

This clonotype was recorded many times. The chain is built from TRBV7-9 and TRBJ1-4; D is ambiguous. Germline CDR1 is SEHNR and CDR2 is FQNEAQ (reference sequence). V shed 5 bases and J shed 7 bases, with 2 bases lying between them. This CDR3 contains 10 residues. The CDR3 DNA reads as TGTGCCAGCAGCGGTGAAAAACTGTTTTTT. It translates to CASSGEKLFF.

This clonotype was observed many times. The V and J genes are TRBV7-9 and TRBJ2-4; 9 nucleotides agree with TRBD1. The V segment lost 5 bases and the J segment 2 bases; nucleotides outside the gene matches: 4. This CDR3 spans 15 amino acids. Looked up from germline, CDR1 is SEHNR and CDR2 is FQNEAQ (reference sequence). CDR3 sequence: CASSQGQGPKNIQYF. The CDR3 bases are TGTGCCAGCAGCCAGGGACAGGGACCCAAAAACATTCAGTACTTC.

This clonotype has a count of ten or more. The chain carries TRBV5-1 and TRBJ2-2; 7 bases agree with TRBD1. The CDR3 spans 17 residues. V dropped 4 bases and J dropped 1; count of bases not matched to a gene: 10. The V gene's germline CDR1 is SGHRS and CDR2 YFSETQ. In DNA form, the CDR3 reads TGCGCCAGCAGCCTACCGCAAGGGGGCCTGAACACCGGGGAGCTGTTTTTT. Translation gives CASSLPQGGLNTGELFF. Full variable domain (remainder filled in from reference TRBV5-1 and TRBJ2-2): KAGVTQTPRYLIKTRGQQVTLSCSPISGHRSVSWYQQTPGQGLQFLFEYFSETQRNKGNFPGRFSGRQFSNSRSEMNVSTLELGDSALYLCASSLPQGGLNTGELFFGEGSRLTVL.

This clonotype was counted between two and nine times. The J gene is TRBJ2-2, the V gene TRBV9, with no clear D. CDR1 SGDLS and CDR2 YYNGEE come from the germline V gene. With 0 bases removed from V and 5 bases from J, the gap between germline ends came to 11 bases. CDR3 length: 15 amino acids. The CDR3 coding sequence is TGTGCCAGCAGCGTAGGACTGTCCTGGACCGGGGAGCTGTTTTTT. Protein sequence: CASSVGLSWTGELFF.

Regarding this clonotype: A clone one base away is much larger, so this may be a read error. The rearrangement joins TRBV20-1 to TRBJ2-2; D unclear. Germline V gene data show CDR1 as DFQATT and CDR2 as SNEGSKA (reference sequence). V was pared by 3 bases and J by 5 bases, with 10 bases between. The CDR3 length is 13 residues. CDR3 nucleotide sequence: TGCAGTGCTAGTATGGTCCGGACCGGGGAGCTGTTTTTT. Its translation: CSASMVRTGELFF.

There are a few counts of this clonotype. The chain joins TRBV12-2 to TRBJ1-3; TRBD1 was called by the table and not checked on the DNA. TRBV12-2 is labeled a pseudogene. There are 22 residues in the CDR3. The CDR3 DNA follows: TGTGCAAGTCGCCCACGGAGCCCACGGAGGGAGGACAGGGGACCGTTGGGAAACACCATATATTTT. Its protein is CASRPRSPRREDRGPLGNTIYF.

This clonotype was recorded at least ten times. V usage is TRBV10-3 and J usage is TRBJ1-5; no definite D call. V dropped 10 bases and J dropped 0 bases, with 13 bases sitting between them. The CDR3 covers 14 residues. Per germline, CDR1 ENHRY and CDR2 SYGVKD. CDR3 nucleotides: TGTGCCACGTCGGGTGTAGATAGCAATCAGCCCCAGCATTTT. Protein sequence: CATSGVDSNQPQHF.

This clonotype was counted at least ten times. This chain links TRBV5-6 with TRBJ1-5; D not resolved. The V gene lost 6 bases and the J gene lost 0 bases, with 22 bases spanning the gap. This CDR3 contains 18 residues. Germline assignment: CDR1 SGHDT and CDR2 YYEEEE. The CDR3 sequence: CASTFGVGFRRSNQPQHF. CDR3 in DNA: TGTGCCAGCACCTTTGGGGTTGGTTTCCGGCGTAGCAATCAGCCCCAGCATTTT.

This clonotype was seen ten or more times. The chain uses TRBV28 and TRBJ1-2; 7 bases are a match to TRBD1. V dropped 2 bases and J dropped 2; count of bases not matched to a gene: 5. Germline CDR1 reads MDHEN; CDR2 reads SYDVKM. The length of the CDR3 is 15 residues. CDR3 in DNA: TGTGCCAGCAGTTTAGAACAGGGGCTAAACTATGGCTACACCTTC. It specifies CASSLEQGLNYGYTF.

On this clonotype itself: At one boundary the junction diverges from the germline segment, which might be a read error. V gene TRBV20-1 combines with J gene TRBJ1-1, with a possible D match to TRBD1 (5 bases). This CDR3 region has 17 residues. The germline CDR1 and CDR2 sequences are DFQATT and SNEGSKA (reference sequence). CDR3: CSASAEGRRFLNTEAFF. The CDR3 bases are TGCAGTGCTTCTGCGGAGGGGCGAAGGTTTTTGAACACTGAAGCCTTCTTT.

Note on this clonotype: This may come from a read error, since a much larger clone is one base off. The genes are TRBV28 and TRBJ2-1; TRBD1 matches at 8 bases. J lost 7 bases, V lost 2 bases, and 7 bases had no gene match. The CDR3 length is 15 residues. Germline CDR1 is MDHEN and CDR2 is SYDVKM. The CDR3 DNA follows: TGTGCCAGCAGTTTAGGTCAGGGGGCGCAGAATGAGCAGTTCTTC. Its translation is CASSLGQGAQNEQFF. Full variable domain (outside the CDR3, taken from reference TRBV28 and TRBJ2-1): DVKVTQSSRYLVKRTGEKVFLECVQDMDHENMFWYRQDPGLGLRLIYFSYDVKMKEKGDIPEGYSVSREKKERFSLILESASTNQTSMYLCASSLGQGAQNEQFFGPGTRLTVL.

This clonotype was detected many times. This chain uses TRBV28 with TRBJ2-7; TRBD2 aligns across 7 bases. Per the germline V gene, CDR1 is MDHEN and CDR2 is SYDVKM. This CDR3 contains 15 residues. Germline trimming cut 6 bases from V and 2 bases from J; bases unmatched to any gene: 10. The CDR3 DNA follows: TGTGCCAGCAGCCCCAGCAGGGCGGGAGCCTACGAGCAGTACTTC. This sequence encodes CASSPSRAGAYEQYF.

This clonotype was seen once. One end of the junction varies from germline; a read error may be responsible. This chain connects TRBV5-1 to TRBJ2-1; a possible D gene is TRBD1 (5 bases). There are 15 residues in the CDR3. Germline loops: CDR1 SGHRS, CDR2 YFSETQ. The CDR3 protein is CGSSFAQGRIDEQLF. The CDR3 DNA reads TGCGGCAGCAGCTTCGCGCAGGGCAGGATCGATGAGCAGCTCTTC.

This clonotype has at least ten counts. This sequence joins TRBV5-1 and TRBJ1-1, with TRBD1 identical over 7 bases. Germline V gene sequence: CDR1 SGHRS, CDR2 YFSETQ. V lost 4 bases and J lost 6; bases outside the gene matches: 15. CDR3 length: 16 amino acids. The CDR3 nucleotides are TGCGCCAGCAGCCTGCAGGCCAGACAGGGAAGTTCTGAAGCTTTCTTT. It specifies CASSLQARQGSSEAFF.

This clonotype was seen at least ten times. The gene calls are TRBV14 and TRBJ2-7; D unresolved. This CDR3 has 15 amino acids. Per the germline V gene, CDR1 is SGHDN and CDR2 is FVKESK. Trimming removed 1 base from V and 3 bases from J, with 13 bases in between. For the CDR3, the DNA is TGTGCCAGCAGCCAAGTGGCTGGACGGAACTACGAGCAGTACTTC. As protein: CASSQVAGRNYEQYF. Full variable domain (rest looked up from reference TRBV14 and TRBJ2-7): EAGVTQFPSHSVIEKGQTVTLRCDPISGHDNLYWYRRVMGKEIKFLLHFVKESKQDESGMPNNRFLAERTGGTYSTLKVQPAELEDSGVYFCASSQVAGRNYEQYFGPGTRLTVT.

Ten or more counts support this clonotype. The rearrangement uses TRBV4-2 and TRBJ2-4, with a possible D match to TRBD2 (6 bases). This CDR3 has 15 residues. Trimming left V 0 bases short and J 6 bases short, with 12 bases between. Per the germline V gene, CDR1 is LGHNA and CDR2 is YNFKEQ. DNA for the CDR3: TGTGCCAGCAGCCAAGATGTAGCGGAAGGAAACATTCAGTACTTC. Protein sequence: CASSQDVAEGNIQYF.

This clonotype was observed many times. CDR3 nucleotide sequence: TGTGCCAGCAGTGTCGGCGGGCCTAATTCACCCCTCCACTTT. Translation: CASSVGGPNSPLHF. The chain carries TRBV27 and TRBJ1-6; D unresolved. Trimming left V 5 bases short and J 6 bases short, with 11 bases between. The germline V gene encodes CDR1 MNHEY and CDR2 SMNVEV (reference sequence). The CDR3 loop spans 14 amino acids.

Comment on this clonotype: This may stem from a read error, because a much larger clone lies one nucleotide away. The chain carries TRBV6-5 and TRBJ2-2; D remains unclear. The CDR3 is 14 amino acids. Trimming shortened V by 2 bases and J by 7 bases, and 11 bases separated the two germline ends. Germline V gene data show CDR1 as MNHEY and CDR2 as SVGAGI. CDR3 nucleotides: TGTGCCAGCAGTTACCAGTACGATCTCGGGGAGCTGTTTTTT. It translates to CASSYQYDLGELFF.

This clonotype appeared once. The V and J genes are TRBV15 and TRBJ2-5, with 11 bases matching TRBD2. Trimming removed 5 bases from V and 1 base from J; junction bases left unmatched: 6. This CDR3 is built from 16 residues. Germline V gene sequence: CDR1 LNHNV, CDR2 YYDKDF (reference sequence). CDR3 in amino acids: CATSSPTSGAQETQYF. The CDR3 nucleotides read TGTGCCACCAGCTCCCCGACTAGCGGGGCCCAAGAGACCCAGTACTTC.

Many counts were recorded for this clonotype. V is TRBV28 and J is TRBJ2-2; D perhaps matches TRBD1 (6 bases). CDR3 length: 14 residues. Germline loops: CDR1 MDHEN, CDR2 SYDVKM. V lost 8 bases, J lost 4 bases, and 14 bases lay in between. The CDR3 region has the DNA TGTGCCAGCGATCCTGACAGGTTCACCGGGGAGCTGTTTTTT. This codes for CASDPDRFTGELFF. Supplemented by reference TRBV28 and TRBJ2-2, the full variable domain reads DVKVTQSSRYLVKRTGEKVFLECVQDMDHENMFWYRQDPGLGLRLIYFSYDVKMKEKGDIPEGYSVSREKKERFSLILESASTNQTSMYLCASDPDRFTGELFFGEGSRLTVL.

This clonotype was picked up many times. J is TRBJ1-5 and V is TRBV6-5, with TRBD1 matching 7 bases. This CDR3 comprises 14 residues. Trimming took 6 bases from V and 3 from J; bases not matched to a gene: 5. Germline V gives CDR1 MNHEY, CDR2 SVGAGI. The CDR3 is CASRPGTVNQPQHF. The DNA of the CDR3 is TGTGCCAGCAGGCCAGGGACAGTCAATCAGCCCCAGCATTTT.

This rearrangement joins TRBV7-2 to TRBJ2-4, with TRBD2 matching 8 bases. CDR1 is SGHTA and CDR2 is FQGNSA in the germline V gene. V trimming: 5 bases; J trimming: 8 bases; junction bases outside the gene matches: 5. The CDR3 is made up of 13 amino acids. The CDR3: CASSPPGRDIQYF. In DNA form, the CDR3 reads TGTGCCAGCAGCCCCCCCGGGAGGGACATTCAGTACTTC. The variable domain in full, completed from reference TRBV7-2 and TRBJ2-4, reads GAGVSQSPSNKVTEKGKDVELRCDPISGHTALYWYRQSLGQGLEFLIYFQGNSAPDKSGLPSDRFSAERTGGSVSTLTIQRTQQEDSAVYLCASSPPGRDIQYFGAGTRLSVL.

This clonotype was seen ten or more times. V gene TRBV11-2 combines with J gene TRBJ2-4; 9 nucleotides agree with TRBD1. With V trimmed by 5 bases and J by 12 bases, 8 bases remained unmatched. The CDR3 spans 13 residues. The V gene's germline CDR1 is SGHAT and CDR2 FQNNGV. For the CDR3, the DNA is TGTGCCAGCAGCCCCTGGGACAGGGCACCTCAGTACTTC. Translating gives CASSPWDRAPQYF. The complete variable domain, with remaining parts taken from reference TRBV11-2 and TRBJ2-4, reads EAGVAQSPRYKIIEKRQSVAFWCNPISGHATLYWYQQILGQGPKLLIQFQNNGVVDDSQLPKDRFSAERLKGVDSTLKIQPAKLEDSAVYLCASSPWDRAPQYFGAGTRLSVL.

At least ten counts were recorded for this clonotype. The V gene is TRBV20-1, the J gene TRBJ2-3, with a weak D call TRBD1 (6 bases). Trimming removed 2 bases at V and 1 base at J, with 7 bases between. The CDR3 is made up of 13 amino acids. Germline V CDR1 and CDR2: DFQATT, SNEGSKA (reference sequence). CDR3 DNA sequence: TGCAGTGCTAGATACAGGGGCACAGATACGCAGTATTTT. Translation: CSARYRGTDTQYF.

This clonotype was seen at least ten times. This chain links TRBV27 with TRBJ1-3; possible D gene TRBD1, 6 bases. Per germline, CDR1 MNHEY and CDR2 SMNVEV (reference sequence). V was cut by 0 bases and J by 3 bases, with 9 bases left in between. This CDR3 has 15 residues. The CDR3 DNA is TGTGCCAGCAGTTTATCGGGGGGCTATGGAAACACCATATATTTT. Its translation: CASSLSGGYGNTIYF.

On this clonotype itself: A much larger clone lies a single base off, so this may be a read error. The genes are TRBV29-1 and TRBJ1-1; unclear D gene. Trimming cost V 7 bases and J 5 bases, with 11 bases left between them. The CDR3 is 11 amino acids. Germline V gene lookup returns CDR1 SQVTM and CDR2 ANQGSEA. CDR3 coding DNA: TGCAGCGACCACCTCGGGACTGAAGCTTTCTTT. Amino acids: CSDHLGTEAFF.

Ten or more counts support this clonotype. The CDR3 region has the DNA TGTGCCATCAGCCTCCCCACAGGGACCCCCGTCGGAGCGGGAGGGCCTGCGACAGATACGCAGTATTTT. This sequence encodes CAISLPTGTPVGAGGPATDTQYF. The chain uses TRBV10-3 and TRBJ2-3, with 10 nucleotides matching TRBD2. The V segment lost 6 bases and the J segment 3 bases; nucleotides outside the gene matches: 30. CDR1 is ENHRY and CDR2 is SYGVKD in the germline V gene. The CDR3 loop spans 23 amino acids.

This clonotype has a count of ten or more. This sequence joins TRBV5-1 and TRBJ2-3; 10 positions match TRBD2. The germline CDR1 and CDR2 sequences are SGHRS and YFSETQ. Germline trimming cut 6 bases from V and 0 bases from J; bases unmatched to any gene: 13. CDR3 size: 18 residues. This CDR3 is CASTPGLAAASSTDTQYF. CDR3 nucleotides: TGCGCCAGCACCCCAGGACTAGCGGCAGCCTCTAGCACAGATACGCAGTATTTT.

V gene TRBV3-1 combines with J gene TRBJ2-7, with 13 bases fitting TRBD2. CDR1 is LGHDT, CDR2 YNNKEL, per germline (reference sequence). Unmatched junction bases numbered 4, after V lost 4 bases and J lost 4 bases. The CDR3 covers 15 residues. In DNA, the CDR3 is TGTGCCAGCAGCCCCGGACTAGCGGGAGAATACGAGCAGTACTTC. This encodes CASSPGLAGEYEQYF.

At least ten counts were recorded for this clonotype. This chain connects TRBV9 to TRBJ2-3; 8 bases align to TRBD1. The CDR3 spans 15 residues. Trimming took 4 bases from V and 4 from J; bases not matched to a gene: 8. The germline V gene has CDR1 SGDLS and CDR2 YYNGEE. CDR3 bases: TGTGCCAGCAGCCCCGGACAGGGATGGGCAGATACGCAGTATTTT. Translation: CASSPGQGWADTQYF.

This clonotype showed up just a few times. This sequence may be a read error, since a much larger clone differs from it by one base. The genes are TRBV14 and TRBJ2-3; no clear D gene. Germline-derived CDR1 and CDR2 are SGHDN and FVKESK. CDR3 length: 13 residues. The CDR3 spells CANSPHIGDTQYF. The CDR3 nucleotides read TGTGCCAACAGCCCGCACATCGGGGATACGCAGTATTTT. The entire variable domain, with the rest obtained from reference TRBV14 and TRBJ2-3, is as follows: EAGVTQFPSHSVIEKGQTVTLRCDPISGHDNLYWYRRVMGKEIKFLLHFVKESKQDESGMPNNRFLAERTGGTYSTLKVQPAELEDSGVYFCANSPHIGDTQYFGPGTRLTVL.